This T cell receptor beta chain was identified in a study of T cells in Graves' hyperthyroidism and ophthalmopathy. Regions amplified from RNA transcripts were the TCR beta CDR3 regions. The study used the HTBI primer set for a first-round RT-PCR of the TCR CDR3. One entry per CDR3 protein, called by TCRdb with MiXCR from the multiplex PCR reads. The data contain 500,000 to 600,000 distinct CDR3 sequences, about 20% of them singletons. This clonotype was counted many times. Specimen: blood. This TCR was sampled from a man in his forties or fifties with Graves' ophthalmopathy.

The chain's CDR3 is CASSSSGASSDTQYF. The CDR3 nucleotides read TGTGCCAGCAGCTCCAGCGGGGCCAGCTCAGATACGCAGTATTTT. The chain carries TRBV12-3 or TRBV12-4 and TRBJ2-3, with TRBD2 matching over 7 bases. V lost 6 bases to trimming and J lost 4 bases; unmatched junction nucleotides: 10. This CDR3 is built from 15 residues.